A selection of T cell receptor beta chains follows, all from one sample in a study of T cell changes during pregnancy in multiple sclerosis. Produced via immunoSEQ multiplex PCR; TCRdb's table is partial and in-frame only. This sample carries 65,000 to 85,000 clones, roughly nine tenths of them seen once, and the ten largest clones take more than 1.4%. This specimen consisted of peripheral blood, obtained in the second trimester of pregnancy. Every receptor here comes from a female donor with multiple sclerosis, enrolled in a pregnancy study. Both conserved end residues are part of each CDR3. A D gene is named only where the DNA matches it firmly. Clone size is stated in some rows and not others, as once, few, many or a class when expanded.

TRBJ2-5 | TRBV2 | . | . | CASRIGAQETQYF | TGTGCCAGCAGGATTGGGGCCCAAGAGACCCAGTACTTC
TRBJ1-2 | TRBV15 | . | TRBD1 | CATSSGTGGGGYTF | TGTGCCACCAGCAGCGGGACAGGGGGGGGTGGCTACACCTTC
TRBJ2-2 | TRBV18 | . | . | CASSRSGGELFF | TGTGCCAGCTCACGGTCCGGCGGGGAGCTGTTTTTT
TRBJ2-3 | TRBV6-6 | . | . | CASRRDRDLTDTQYF | TGTGCCAGCAGGCGAGACAGGGACTTAACAGATACGCAGTATTTT
TRBJ1-5 | TRBV19 | . | . | CASSRPGGGGQPQHF | TGTGCCAGTAGCAGACCAGGAGGCGGCGGTCAGCCCCAGCATTTT
TRBJ2-5 | TRBV7-2 | . | TRBD1 | CASGQGAGETQYF | TGTGCCAGTGGACAGGGGGCGGGTGAGACCCAGTACTTC
TRBJ2-5 | TRBV10-1 | . | TRBD2 | CASSEFGGGAGNRETQYF | TGCGCCAGCAGTGAGTTCGGCGGGGGGGCCGGTAACCGTGAGACCCAGTACTTC
TRBJ1-2 | TRBV2 | . | TRBD1 | CAARDRGLSGYTF | TGTGCCGCGCGGGACAGGGGGCTGAGTGGCTACACCTTC
TRBJ1-6 | TRBV6-5 | . | TRBD1 | CASSYQTRGLLLHF | TGTGCCAGCAGTTACCAGACAAGGGGGCTTCTCCTCCACTTT
TRBJ1-1 | TRBV7-2 | . | TRBD1 | CASRDRGNTEAFF | TGTGCCAGCAGGGACAGGGGGAACACTGAAGCTTTCTTT
TRBJ1-2 | TRBV9 | . | . | CASSVRGNYGYTF | TGTGCCAGCAGCGTACGGGGTAACTATGGCTACACCTTC
TRBJ2-7 | TRBV18 | once | . | CASSPRQAEQYF | TGTGCCAGCTCACCCAGACAGGCCGAGCAGTACTTC
TRBJ2-7 | TRBV14 | . | . | CARGVQRRSYEQYF | TGTGCCAGGGGCGTACAAAGGCGCTCCTACGAGCAGTACTTC
TRBJ2-7 | TRBV30 | . | . | CASNRPERTYEQYF | TGTGCCTCCAATCGGCCGGAGCGGACCTACGAGCAGTACTTC
TRBJ2-7 | TRBV30 | . | . | CAWTRGDDGEQYF | TGTGCCTGGACGCGGGGTGACGACGGCGAGCAGTACTTC
TRBJ2-3 | TRBV19 | . | TRBD2 | CASSMGGRNQDTQYF | TGTGCCAGTAGTATGGGAGGGCGGAACCAAGATACGCAGTATTTT
TRBJ2-6 | TRBV6-5 | . | TRBD1 | CASSFGTAGANVLTF | TGTGCCAGCAGTTTCGGGACAGCTGGGGCCAACGTCCTGACTTTC
TRBJ1-2 | TRBV2 | . | TRBD1 | CASSATGDYGYTF | TGTGCCAGCAGCGCCACAGGGGACTATGGCTACACCTTC
TRBJ1-5 | TRBV2 | . | . | CASRSVGGISNQPQHF | TGTGCCAGCAGATCAGTCGGGGGTATCAGCAATCAGCCCCAGCATTTT
TRBJ1-1 | TRBV19 | . | . | CASSSVSGTEAFF | TGTGCCAGTAGTAGTGTTTCGGGCACTGAAGCTTTCTTT
TRBJ1-2 | TRBV5-8 | . | . | CASRRPGSSYGYTF | TGTGCCAGCAGACGTCCCGGGTCCTCATATGGCTACACCTTC
TRBJ1-1 | TRBV5-1 | . | . | CASSLESGYRSEAFF | TGCGCCAGCAGCTTGGAATCGGGGTACCGTTCTGAAGCTTTCTTT